What follows are 23 T cell receptor beta chains derived from one specimen sequenced in a study of CD8 T cells in ankylosing spondylitis. TCRdb fed the 5' RACE reads into MiXCR, producing one record per CDR3 protein. Of approximately 340,000 distinct CDR3 sequences detected, about 15% appear once; the ten largest clones hold approximately 0.99%. The source material was blood, either unsorted or a sorted T cell fraction (not recorded which). These receptors came from a male donor with ankylosing spondylitis or in good health (not recorded which).

This clonotype was detected only a few times. The chain has TRBV7-8 and TRBJ1-1, with D maybe TRBD1 (6 bases). The CDR3 loop spans 16 amino acids. The V end lost 7 bases, the J end lost 3 bases, and 21 bases lay between the germline ends. Germline V lookup: CDR1 SGHVS, CDR2 FQNEAQ. The CDR3 loop is CASNILQGRVDTEAFF. CDR3 nucleotides: TGTGCCAGCAACATATTACAGGGTCGGGTGGACACTGAAGCTTTCTTT.

This clonotype was seen ten or more times. V gene TRBV10-3 combines with J gene TRBJ1-6; D perhaps matches TRBD1 (5 bases). The CDR3 loop spans 14 amino acids. Deletions cut 6 bases from V and 7 bases from J, with 13 bases between. Germline CDR1 is ENHRY and CDR2 is SYGVKD. This CDR3 is CAIRSQGTNSPLHF. CDR3 coding DNA: TGTGCCATCAGGAGCCAGGGTACAAATTCACCCCTCCACTTT.

The genes are TRBV29-1 and TRBJ1-1; a possible D gene is TRBD1 (5 bases). Germline V CDR1 and CDR2: SQVTM, ANQGSEA. V was clipped by 7 bases and J by 0 bases, with 9 bases between them. The CDR3 sequence is 12 residues long. CDR3 DNA: TGCAGCGCGCGACAGATGAACACTGAAGCTTTCTTT. Encoded protein: CSARQMNTEAFF.

A few counts support this clonotype. The rearrangement uses TRBV4-2 and TRBJ2-7; the match to TRBD2 covers 10 bases. CDR1 and CDR2 (germline): LGHNA, YNFKEQ. J lost 2 bases, V lost 4 bases, and 11 bases had no gene match. The CDR3 is 17 residues long. Here the CDR3 DNA reads TGTGCCAGCAGCCCTACGCCAGGGACTAGCGAGACCTACGAGCAGTACTTC. Translating it yields CASSPTPGTSETYEQYF.

This chain connects TRBV6-1 to TRBJ1-2; possible D gene TRBD1, 5 bases. From germline, CDR1 is MNHNS and CDR2 SASEGT. V shed 7 bases and J shed 5 bases, with 17 bases lying between them. The CDR3 sequence is 14 residues long. The CDR3 nucleotides read TGTGCCAGCATAGAGGGGAGGAGGGATTATGGCTACACCTTC. It specifies CASIEGRRDYGYTF.

The chain uses TRBV7-2 and TRBJ1-2; TRBD1 is a possible D gene (6 bases). The germline CDR1 and CDR2 sequences are SGHTA and FQGNSA. Trimming took 7 bases from V and 4 from J, leaving 19 bases between them. The CDR3 extends over 15 amino acids. Here the CDR3 reads CASTLSKGGTYGYTF. As DNA, the CDR3 is TGTGCCAGCACGCTGAGTAAGGGGGGGACCTATGGCTACACCTTC.

This clonotype was detected many times. CDR3 sequence reads: CASSSRQEINGYTF. The DNA of the CDR3 is TGTGCCAGCAGCTCACGTCAAGAGATAAATGGCTACACCTTC. This chain joins TRBV12-3 or TRBV12-4 and TRBJ1-2; D call uncertain. The V and J ends lost 6 bases and 6 bases respectively, with 17 bases between them. The CDR3 covers 14 residues.

In this sample, this clonotype turned up a few times. The chain links TRBV12-3 or TRBV12-4 to TRBJ2-7; D might be TRBD2 (5 bases). This CDR3 contains 13 residues. Trimming removed 7 bases at V and 0 bases at J, with 10 bases between. For the CDR3, the DNA is TGTGCCAGCACTCCGGGGAGCTCCTACGAGCAGTACTTC. Translated: CASTPGSSYEQYF.

This rearrangement joins TRBV27 to TRBJ1-1; D unclear. Germline values: CDR1 MNHEY, CDR2 SMNVEV (reference sequence). Trimming removed 5 bases at V and 4 bases at J, with 14 bases between. This CDR3 comprises 14 residues. The DNA for the CDR3 is TGTGCCAGCAGTCCTCGAAGGTTGGGCACTGAAGCTTTCTTT. Protein sequence: CASSPRRLGTEAFF.

The V call is TRBV10-3, the J call TRBJ1-1, with a tentative D call TRBD1 (6 bases). The germline V and J ends were trimmed by 5 bases and 2 bases, with 12 bases remaining between them. The CDR3 is 14 residues long. The germline V gene encodes CDR1 ENHRY and CDR2 SYGVKD. As DNA, the CDR3 is TGTGCCATCAGTTTTGGACAGACTAACACTGAAGCTTTCTTT. Translated: CAISFGQTNTEAFF.

This clonotype has more than one count but fewer than ten. The chain couples TRBV19 to TRBJ1-1, with 7 bases lining up with TRBD1. The CDR3 totals 14 residues. The trim removed 4 bases at V and 1 base at J, leaving 3 bases unmatched. Germline CDR1 reads LNHDA; CDR2 reads SQIVND (reference sequence). The CDR3 protein is CASSTDRANTEAFF. The CDR3, as DNA: TGTGCCAGTAGTACAGACAGGGCGAACACTGAAGCTTTCTTT. The full variable domain, in which reference TRBV19 and TRBJ1-1 provide the parts outside the CDR3, is DGGITQSPKYLFRKEGQNVTLSCEQNLNHDAMYWYRQDPGQGLRLIYYSQIVNDFQKGDIAEGYSVSREKKESFPLTVTSAQKNPTAFYLCASSTDRANTEAFFGQGTRLTVV.

This clonotype was found a few times. The chain recombines TRBV10-3 with TRBJ2-7, with D tentatively TRBD1 or TRBD2 (5 bases each). CDR3 size: 15 residues. Germline V lookup: CDR1 ENHRY, CDR2 SYGVKD. The V gene lost 5 bases and the J gene lost 4 bases, with 18 bases spanning the gap. CDR3 in amino acids: CAISQARDPRYEQYF. In DNA form, the CDR3 reads TGTGCCATCAGTCAAGCCCGGGACCCCCGATACGAGCAGTACTTC.

The V gene is TRBV6-1, the J gene TRBJ2-3; maybe TRBD2 (7 bases). The CDR3 consists of 13 residues. Germline V gene sequence: CDR1 MNHNS, CDR2 SASEGT. V dropped 6 bases and J dropped 4 bases, with 11 bases sitting between them. The CDR3 region is CASRAGGPDTQYF. The CDR3 nucleotides are TGTGCCAGCAGAGCCGGGGGGCCAGATACGCAGTATTTT.

V gene TRBV20-1 combines with J gene TRBJ2-3; tentatively, D is TRBD1 or TRBD2 (6 bases each). CDR1 and CDR2 (germline): DFQATT, SNEGSKA (reference sequence). CDR3 length: 14 residues. V was clipped by 8 bases and J by 7 bases, with 22 bases between them. CDR3 loop: CSLRGGDFGHTQYF. DNA of the CDR3: TGCAGTCTCAGGGGCGGGGACTTCGGACATACGCAGTATTTT.

A few counts support this clonotype. This chain uses TRBV12-3 or TRBV12-4 with TRBJ1-5, with a tentative D call TRBD1 (5 bases). The CDR3 has 14 residues. Trimming cost V 0 bases and J 7 bases, with 10 bases left between them. The CDR3 DNA is TGTGCCAGCAGTTTAGCAGGGGTGATCCAGCCCCAGCATTTT. Translation: CASSLAGVIQPQHF.

The V and J genes are TRBV9 and TRBJ2-7; a possible D gene is TRBD2 (5 bases). The CDR3 has 13 residues. V was clipped by 0 bases and J by 6 bases, with 10 bases between them. Germline CDR1 and CDR2: SGDLS and YYNGEE. CDR3 region: CASSVATGGEQYF. For the CDR3, the DNA is TGTGCCAGCAGCGTAGCTACCGGAGGCGAGCAGTACTTC. The whole variable domain, filled in from reference TRBV9 and TRBJ2-7, reads DSGVTQTPKHLITATGQRVTLRCSPRSGDLSVYWYQQSLDQGLQFLIQYYNGEERAKGNILERFSAQQFPDLHSELNLSSLELGDSALYFCASSVATGGEQYFGPGTRLTVT.

The sample holds a few counts of this clonotype. The chain is built from TRBV12-3 or TRBV12-4 and TRBJ1-1, with D hard to call. Trimming took 1 base from V and 3 from J, leaving 9 bases between them. This CDR3 region has 14 residues. CDR3 sequence reads: CASSLGRLDTEAFF. As DNA, the CDR3 is TGTGCCAGCAGTTTAGGCCGGTTGGACACTGAAGCTTTCTTT.

The rearrangement joins TRBV30 to TRBJ1-5, with TRBD1 as a possible D gene (5 bases). Germline-derived CDR1 and CDR2 are GTSNPN and SVGIG (reference sequence). CDR3 length: 14 amino acids. V lost 4 bases and J 7 bases, leaving 17 bases between the germline ends. The CDR3 DNA sequence: TGTGCCTGGACCCCGGACGCCAGGGAGCAGCCCCAGCATTTT. This gives the protein CAWTPDAREQPQHF.

The genes are TRBV7-2 and TRBJ2-3; 8 bases line up with TRBD2. The CDR3 contains 16 residues. V shed 5 bases, J shed 4 bases, and the junction held 11 bases outside the gene matches. Per germline, CDR1 SGHTA and CDR2 FQGNSA. This CDR3 reads CASSRPGAGGADTQYF. The CDR3 DNA is TGTGCCAGCAGCCGGCCGGGGGCGGGGGGTGCAGATACGCAGTATTTT.

The V and J genes are TRBV29-1 and TRBJ1-1; D is uncertain. The length of the CDR3 is 12 residues. The V end lost 4 bases, the J end lost 4 bases, and 10 bases lay between the germline ends. Germline-derived CDR1 and CDR2 are SQVTM and ANQGSEA. The CDR3 loop is CSVVEGSTEAFF. DNA for the CDR3: TGCAGCGTTGTGGAGGGCAGCACTGAAGCTTTCTTT.

The sample holds a few counts of this clonotype. The rearrangement joins TRBV5-6 to TRBJ2-5; possibly TRBD1 or TRBD2 for D (5 bases each). Trimming pared 7 bases from V and 6 bases from J, leaving 19 bases between. Germline V CDR1 and CDR2: SGHDT, YYEEEE. The CDR3 has 14 amino acids. The CDR3 DNA reads as TGTGCCAGCTGTGAGAGGGCAGGGATGAAGACCCAGTACTTC. It encodes CASCERAGMKTQYF.

The chain employs TRBV5-1 and TRBJ2-7; maybe TRBD2 (6 bases). CDR1 is SGHRS, CDR2 YFSETQ, per germline. This CDR3 spans 15 amino acids. The V end was cut by 3 bases, the J end by 0 bases, with 13 bases between. The CDR3 sequence: CASSSQAGISYEQYF. The DNA for the CDR3 is TGCGCCAGCAGCTCCCAGGCGGGGATCTCCTACGAGCAGTACTTC.

V usage is TRBV5-5 and J usage is TRBJ1-2; 7 bases agree with TRBD1. V shed 5 bases and J 1 base; nucleotides not matched to a gene: 8. The CDR3 extends over 15 amino acids. Germline V lookup: CDR1 SGHKS, CDR2 YYEKEE (reference sequence). The CDR3 loop is CASSYWTGSNYGYTF. CDR3 nucleotides: TGTGCCAGCAGTTATTGGACAGGAAGTAACTATGGCTACACCTTC.